The rows below give T cell receptor beta chains drawn from one sample of a study of T-cell reconstitution after alpha-beta-depleted transplantation in children. MiXCR, applied by TCRdb to the PCR reads, yields one record per CDR3 protein. The table records approximately 800,000 distinct CDR3 sequences, 15% to 20% of them present only once. The sample was PBMCs, mostly from graft donor cells, taken 360 days after TCRalphabeta/CD19-depleted stem cell transplant. These receptors were collected from a male patient younger than 18 who had a stem cell transplant for acute lymphoblastic leukemia, so the T cells may come from the graft donor. CDR3s include the opening cysteine and the closing phenylalanine or tryptophan. The D gene is left open where the match is weak. Size values are once, few and many counts, or a class for expanded clones, and some rows have none.

D gene: .; V gene: TRBV12-3/TRBV12-4; J gene: TRBJ1-1; clone size: .; CDR3 protein: CASSLGPVGAEAFF; CDR3 DNA: TGTGCCAGCAGTTTGGGTCCCGTAGGGGCTGAAGCTTTCTTT
D gene: TRBD2; V gene: TRBV3-1; J gene: TRBJ2-2; clone size: few; CDR3 protein: CASSHPLAGAGGELFF; CDR3 DNA: TGTGCCAGCAGCCACCCACTAGCGGGAGCGGGCGGGGAGCTGTTTTTT
D gene: TRBD1; V gene: TRBV27; J gene: TRBJ2-2; clone size: .; CDR3 protein: CASSLLGQLDTGELFF; CDR3 DNA: TGTGCCAGCAGTTTATTGGGACAGTTAGACACCGGGGAGCTGTTTTTT
D gene: .; V gene: TRBV7-3; J gene: TRBJ2-1; clone size: .; CDR3 protein: CASSRNLATNNEQFF; CDR3 DNA: TGTGCCAGCAGCCGCAACTTGGCGACGAACAATGAGCAGTTCTTC
D gene: TRBD1; V gene: TRBV6-5; J gene: TRBJ1-5; clone size: .; CDR3 protein: CASSSYDRGPGPQHF; CDR3 DNA: TGTGCCAGCAGTTCCTACGACAGGGGGCCCGGGCCCCAGCATTTT
D gene: TRBD1; V gene: TRBV6-5; J gene: TRBJ2-7; clone size: .; CDR3 protein: CASSYSGQGWRRYEQYF; CDR3 DNA: TGTGCCAGCAGTTACTCGGGACAGGGATGGAGGAGGTACGAGCAGTACTTC
D gene: .; V gene: TRBV12-3/TRBV12-4; J gene: TRBJ2-1; clone size: many; CDR3 protein: CASSSRLDEQFF; CDR3 DNA: TGTGCCAGCAGTTCCCGTTTGGATGAGCAGTTCTTC
D gene: .; V gene: TRBV6-5; J gene: TRBJ1-5; clone size: .; CDR3 protein: CASSFLYGPNQPQHF; CDR3 DNA: TGTGCCAGCAGTTTCTTGTACGGGCCAAATCAGCCCCAGCATTTT
D gene: TRBD2; V gene: TRBV29-1; J gene: TRBJ2-1; clone size: few; CDR3 protein: CSVNQRGYEQFF; CDR3 DNA: TGCAGCGTTAATCAGCGGGGATATGAGCAGTTCTTC
D gene: .; V gene: TRBV6-5; J gene: TRBJ2-5; clone size: many; CDR3 protein: CASSYSGTETQYF; CDR3 DNA: TGTGCCAGCAGTTACTCAGGGACGGAGACCCAGTACTTC
D gene: .; V gene: TRBV7-9; J gene: TRBJ2-3; clone size: few; CDR3 protein: CASSWSPPDTQYF; CDR3 DNA: TGTGCCAGCAGCTGGTCACCGCCAGATACGCAGTATTTT
D gene: .; V gene: TRBV7-6; J gene: TRBJ2-1; clone size: few; CDR3 protein: CASSLPNNEQFF; CDR3 DNA: TGTGCCAGCAGCCTACCCAACAATGAGCAGTTCTTC
D gene: .; V gene: TRBV7-9; J gene: TRBJ1-2; clone size: .; CDR3 protein: CASSLASPYGYTF; CDR3 DNA: TGTGCCAGCAGCTTAGCGTCGCCCTATGGCTACACCTTC
D gene: .; V gene: TRBV4-2; J gene: TRBJ2-6; clone size: few; CDR3 protein: CASSQEGGRIAGANVLTF; CDR3 DNA: TGTGCCAGCAGCCAAGAAGGGGGTAGAATAGCTGGGGCCAACGTCCTGACTTTC
D gene: .; V gene: TRBV5-1; J gene: TRBJ2-7; clone size: .; CDR3 protein: CASSLGSTGTTYEQYF; CDR3 DNA: TGCGCCAGCAGCTTGGGGTCGACCGGGACAACCTACGAGCAGTACTTC
D gene: .; V gene: TRBV29-1; J gene: TRBJ2-7; clone size: many; CDR3 protein: CSVEDAAGAVGEQYF; CDR3 DNA: TGCAGCGTTGAAGATGCGGCGGGGGCGGTTGGGGAGCAGTACTTC
D gene: TRBD1; V gene: TRBV24-1; J gene: TRBJ2-2; clone size: .; CDR3 protein: CATSERDRHTGELFF; CDR3 DNA: TGTGCCACCAGTGAGAGGGACAGACACACCGGGGAGCTGTTTTTT
D gene: .; V gene: TRBV5-1; J gene: TRBJ2-7; clone size: .; CDR3 protein: CASSLAVGLADYEQYF; CDR3 DNA: TGCGCCAGCAGCTTGGCCGTGGGGCTAGCAGACTACGAGCAGTACTTC
D gene: TRBD1; V gene: TRBV4-1; J gene: TRBJ1-2; clone size: .; CDR3 protein: CASGRQGIGDGYTF; CDR3 DNA: TGCGCCAGCGGAAGACAGGGCATCGGGGATGGCTACACCTTC
D gene: .; V gene: TRBV18; J gene: TRBJ2-7; clone size: .; CDR3 protein: CASSPLSTAVSYEQYF; CDR3 DNA: TGTGCCAGCTCACCACTCTCGACTGCAGTTTCCTACGAGCAGTACTTC
D gene: TRBD1; V gene: TRBV20-1; J gene: TRBJ1-6; clone size: .; CDR3 protein: CSALRQGMNSPLHF; CDR3 DNA: TGCAGTGCTCTACGACAGGGGATGAATTCACCCCTCCACTTT
D gene: .; V gene: TRBV6-5; J gene: TRBJ1-1; clone size: few; CDR3 protein: CASSYSSVGGNTEAFF; CDR3 DNA: TGTGCCAGCAGTTACTCTAGCGTGGGGGGGAACACTGAAGCTTTCTTT
D gene: .; V gene: TRBV9; J gene: TRBJ2-5; clone size: .; CDR3 protein: CASSVGGEETQYF; CDR3 DNA: TGTGCCAGCAGCGTGGGTGGGGAAGAGACCCAGTACTTC
D gene: TRBD2; V gene: TRBV14; J gene: TRBJ2-1; clone size: many; CDR3 protein: CASSQVLAGYEQFF; CDR3 DNA: TGTGCCAGCAGCCAGGTCCTAGCGGGATATGAGCAGTTCTTC
D gene: .; V gene: TRBV5-1; J gene: TRBJ2-2; clone size: many; CDR3 protein: CASMFVANTGELFF; CDR3 DNA: TGCGCCAGCATGTTCGTCGCGAACACCGGGGAGCTGTTTTTT
D gene: .; V gene: TRBV5-1; J gene: TRBJ2-7; clone size: .; CDR3 protein: CASSLLDTNYEQYF; CDR3 DNA: TGCGCCAGCAGCTTGTTGGACACTAACTACGAGCAGTACTTC
D gene: .; V gene: TRBV5-5; J gene: TRBJ2-3; clone size: .; CDR3 protein: CASSFRIGITDTQYF; CDR3 DNA: TGTGCCAGCAGCTTTAGAATAGGCATTACAGATACGCAGTATTTT
D gene: .; V gene: TRBV6-1; J gene: TRBJ2-7; clone size: .; CDR3 protein: CASSEAQETVYEQYF; CDR3 DNA: TGTGCCAGCAGTGAAGCGCAGGAGACAGTATACGAGCAGTACTTC
D gene: .; V gene: TRBV9; J gene: TRBJ2-6; clone size: .; CDR3 protein: CASSVVTSGANVLTF; CDR3 DNA: TGTGCCAGCAGCGTAGTTACATCTGGGGCCAACGTCCTGACTTTC
D gene: .; V gene: TRBV5-1; J gene: TRBJ1-2; clone size: .; CDR3 protein: CASSPLTSGTAYGYTF; CDR3 DNA: TGCGCCAGCAGTCCCCTAACCTCCGGGACCGCCTATGGCTACACCTTC
D gene: .; V gene: TRBV10-3; J gene: TRBJ1-1; clone size: .; CDR3 protein: CAISAEQGGTEAFF; CDR3 DNA: TGTGCCATCAGTGCTGAACAGGGTGGCACTGAAGCTTTCTTT
D gene: .; V gene: TRBV6-5; J gene: TRBJ2-5; clone size: few; CDR3 protein: CASSYSAAQETQYF; CDR3 DNA: TGTGCCAGCAGTTACTCAGCGGCCCAAGAGACCCAGTACTTC
D gene: .; V gene: TRBV27; J gene: TRBJ2-1; clone size: .; CDR3 protein: CASRVEQVYNEQFF; CDR3 DNA: TGTGCCAGCAGGGTAGAGCAGGTTTACAATGAGCAGTTCTTC
D gene: .; V gene: TRBV5-6; J gene: TRBJ2-7; clone size: many; CDR3 protein: CASSSGFYEQYF; CDR3 DNA: TGTGCCAGCAGCTCGGGGTTCTACGAGCAGTACTTC
D gene: .; V gene: TRBV5-1; J gene: TRBJ1-2; clone size: .; CDR3 protein: CASSLAIVGGGISGYTF; CDR3 DNA: TGCGCCAGCAGCTTGGCGATAGTTGGCGGGGGAATTAGCGGCTACACCTTC
D gene: TRBD2; V gene: TRBV7-8; J gene: TRBJ2-7; clone size: .; CDR3 protein: CASSLTRLAMGYEQYF; CDR3 DNA: TGTGCCAGCAGCTTAACTCGACTAGCGATGGGCTACGAGCAGTACTTC
D gene: TRBD1; V gene: TRBV6-5; J gene: TRBJ2-6; clone size: few; CDR3 protein: CASSYSRPGGATGANVLTF; CDR3 DNA: TGTGCCAGCAGTTACTCCCGTCCAGGGGGCGCGACTGGGGCCAACGTCCTGACTTTC
D gene: .; V gene: TRBV20-1; J gene: TRBJ2-7; clone size: few; CDR3 protein: CSAREPPREQYF; CDR3 DNA: TGCAGTGCTAGAGAACCCCCTCGCGAGCAGTACTTC
D gene: TRBD2; V gene: TRBV5-1; J gene: TRBJ2-3; clone size: .; CDR3 protein: CASSLPSGTHTDTQYF; CDR3 DNA: TGCGCCAGCAGCTTGCCTAGCGGGACACACACAGATACGCAGTATTTT
D gene: .; V gene: TRBV24-1; J gene: TRBJ2-7; clone size: .; CDR3 protein: CATSDSTGYSIYEQYF; CDR3 DNA: TGTGCCACCAGTGATTCAACAGGGTACAGTATCTACGAGCAGTACTTC
D gene: .; V gene: TRBV15; J gene: TRBJ1-4; clone size: .; CDR3 protein: CATRLGATNEKLFF; CDR3 DNA: TGTGCCACCAGGCTAGGGGCAACTAATGAAAAACTGTTTTTT
D gene: .; V gene: TRBV27; J gene: TRBJ2-7; clone size: few; CDR3 protein: CASSLVMDGSYEQYF; CDR3 DNA: TGTGCCAGCAGTCTGGTGATGGACGGGAGCTACGAGCAGTACTTC
D gene: .; V gene: TRBV12-3/TRBV12-4; J gene: TRBJ2-7; clone size: many; CDR3 protein: CASSLAPGTREQYF; CDR3 DNA: TGTGCCAGCAGTTTAGCCCCAGGGACACGCGAGCAGTACTTC
D gene: .; V gene: TRBV7-3; J gene: TRBJ1-1; clone size: .; CDR3 protein: CASSLRGAGGAFF; CDR3 DNA: TGTGCCAGCAGCTTAAGGGGTGCGGGAGGCGCTTTCTTT
D gene: TRBD2; V gene: TRBV9; J gene: TRBJ2-3; clone size: .; CDR3 protein: CASSVGAGALTDTQYF; CDR3 DNA: TGTGCCAGCAGCGTAGGAGCGGGAGCGCTCACAGATACGCAGTATTTT
D gene: .; V gene: TRBV7-7; J gene: TRBJ1-2; clone size: few; CDR3 protein: CASSPLTVSYGYTF; CDR3 DNA: TGTGCCAGCAGCCCCCTGACAGTCTCCTATGGCTACACCTTC
D gene: .; V gene: TRBV20-1; J gene: TRBJ1-2; clone size: .; CDR3 protein: CSARVGRGPLLYGYTF; CDR3 DNA: TGCAGTGCTAGAGTGGGCAGAGGGCCCCTCCTCTATGGCTACACCTTC
D gene: .; V gene: TRBV5-1; J gene: TRBJ2-6; clone size: few; CDR3 protein: CASSMILPSGANVLTF; CDR3 DNA: TGCGCCAGCAGCATGATACTCCCCTCTGGGGCCAACGTCCTGACTTTC